This T cell receptor beta chain was observed in a study of T cells in Graves' hyperthyroidism and ophthalmopathy. This clonotype has ten or more counts. What was amplified from RNA transcripts were TCR beta CDR3 regions. The TCR CDR3 was amplified in a first-round RT-PCR using the HTBI primer set. TCRdb analysed the multiplex PCR reads with MiXCR anew, one entry per CDR3 protein. The sample has roughly 570,000 distinct CDR3 sequences; roughly 46% are singletons. CDR3 size: 15 residues. V gave up 6 bases and J gave up 3 bases, with 18 bases separating them. Germline V gene sequence: CDR1 SNHLY, CDR2 FYNNEI.

Sequenced sample: peripheral blood or thyroid tissue (not recorded which). J is TRBJ2-7 and V is TRBV2; no definite D call. The TCR comes from a woman aged 18-35 years with Graves' hyperthyroidism. In DNA form, the CDR3 reads TGTGCCAGCAGGAGTGCCCAACTGGTGGACTACGAGCAGTACTTC. This gives the protein CASRSAQLVDYEQYF.